The 26 T cell receptor beta chains in this list originate from one sample, sequenced in a study of blood T cell repertoires in COVID-19. Generated by immunoSEQ multiplex PCR, the TCRdb table keeps only in-frame clones and is missing some. The repertoire has around 170,000 clones, approximately 78% of them found once; the top ten carry 12%. What was sequenced was peripheral blood. The receptors stem from a woman aged 80 or over with COVID-19, enrolled during active disease.

This clone showed up just a few times. This sequence joins TRBV9 and TRBJ2-6; D is possibly TRBD1 (6 bases). The CDR3 length is 15 residues. V was trimmed by 4 bases and J by 4 bases, leaving 12 bases between them. Germline V gene lookup returns CDR1 SGDLS and CDR2 YYNGEE. CDR3 protein: CASSSRGYGANVLTF. CDR3 nucleotide sequence: TGTGCCAGCAGCTCCAGGGGTTACGGGGCCAACGTCCTGACTTTC.

The chain couples TRBV4-1 to TRBJ2-1; 10 nucleotides align to TRBD2. Germline V lookup: CDR1 MGHRA, CDR2 YSYEKL. With V trimmed by 5 bases and J by 1 base, 17 bases remained unmatched. The CDR3 is 20 amino acids. For the CDR3, the DNA is TGCGCCAGCAGCACTCCCCCCCAACTAGCGGGATCTGCTTCCTACAATGAGCAGTTCTTC. It yields the protein CASSTPPQLAGSASYNEQFF.

The chain links TRBV13 to TRBJ2-5; 11 bases line up with TRBD2. This CDR3 spans 17 amino acids. Germline CDR1 is PRHDT and CDR2 is FYEKMQ (reference sequence). Trimming removed 5 bases from V and 0 bases from J; junction bases left unmatched: 8. This CDR3 reads CASSLSPSGGYQETQYF. Written as DNA, the CDR3 is TGTGCCAGCAGCCTTTCCCCTAGCGGGGGGTACCAAGAGACCCAGTACTTC.

V gene TRBV6-1 combines with J gene TRBJ2-7, with 7 bases fitting TRBD2. Germline values: CDR1 MNHNS, CDR2 SASEGT. The V and J ends lost 3 bases and 3 bases, in that order; junction bases with no gene match: 5. The CDR3 extends over 14 amino acids. The DNA for the CDR3 is TGTGCCAGCAGTGATTCTCTAGCGGTCTACGAGCAGTACTTC. It yields the protein CASSDSLAVYEQYF.

This chain links TRBV29-1 with TRBJ1-1; no definite D call. Trimming stripped 4 bases from V and 4 bases from J, with 10 bases between. The CDR3 spans 12 residues. CDR1 is SQVTM, CDR2 ANQGSEA, per germline. DNA of the CDR3: TGCAGCGTTGTCGAGGGCTTCACTGAAGCTTTCTTT. Amino acids: CSVVEGFTEAFF.

This chain uses TRBV5-1 with TRBJ1-4; 10 positions agree with TRBD1. The CDR3 has 16 amino acids. From germline, CDR1 is SGHRS and CDR2 YFSETQ. The trim removed 4 bases at V and 7 bases at J, leaving 10 bases unmatched. In nucleotides, the CDR3 is TGCGCCAGCAGCAGGACGGGACAGGGGAATAGTGAAAAACTGTTTTTT. Its protein product is CASSRTGQGNSEKLFF.

The chain is built from TRBV2 and TRBJ1-3; the match to TRBD1 covers 8 bases. The CDR3 sequence is 15 residues long. Germline V gene sequence: CDR1 SNHLY, CDR2 FYNNEI. V gave up 4 bases and J gave up 4 bases; unmatched junction bases: 6. CDR3 DNA sequence: TGTGCCAGCAGTGGAGGACAGGGTATCGGAAACACCATATATTTT. Translated: CASSGGQGIGNTIYF.

In this sample, this clone turned up once. This chain uses TRBV19 with TRBJ2-1; TRBD1 agrees at 10 bases. The CDR3 runs 17 residues. The germline V gene has CDR1 LNHDA and CDR2 SQIVND (reference sequence). J gave up 4 bases and V 5 bases, and 11 bases lay outside the gene matches. CDR3 nucleotides: TGTGCCAGTAGTGTCCTACCCCGGACAGGGGGTTACAATGAGCAGTTCTTC. This sequence encodes CASSVLPRTGGYNEQFF.

This clone came up a few times. The V call is TRBV27, the J call TRBJ2-1; D remains unclear. From germline, CDR1 is MNHEY and CDR2 SMNVEV (reference sequence). The CDR3 extends over 12 amino acids. Trimming took 3 bases from V and 6 from J, leaving 6 bases between them. CDR3 loop: CASSFPSNEQFF. The CDR3 DNA reads TGTGCCAGCAGTTTCCCTTCCAATGAGCAGTTCTTC.

The rearrangement joins TRBV19 to TRBJ1-2; D gene uncertain. CDR3 length: 15 residues. Looked up from germline, CDR1 is LNHDA and CDR2 is SQIVND (reference sequence). V lost 6 bases and J 7 bases, leaving 21 bases between the germline ends. The CDR3 sequence: CASRTSSGGLGGYTF. The CDR3 region has the DNA TGTGCCAGTAGGACCTCCTCCGGAGGCCTCGGTGGCTACACCTTC. The variable domain in full, with the rest retrieved from reference TRBV19 and TRBJ1-2, is DGGITQSPKYLFRKEGQNVTLSCEQNLNHDAMYWYRQDPGQGLRLIYYSQIVNDFQKGDIAEGYSVSREKKESFPLTVTSAQKNPTAFYLCASRTSSGGLGGYTFGSGTRLTVV.

The V call is TRBV2, the J call TRBJ2-7; 7 bases align to TRBD2. Trimming removed 5 bases from V and 5 bases from J; junction bases left unmatched: 15. Germline CDR1 and CDR2: SNHLY and FYNNEI. The CDR3 sequence is 16 residues long. Here the CDR3 DNA reads TGTGCCAGCAGTATCACCACCGGGAGGCAGGGCAACGAGCAGTACTTC. Translation: CASSITTGRQGNEQYF.

The chain carries TRBV5-4 and TRBJ1-1; no clear D gene. Deletions cut 4 bases from V and 4 bases from J, with 8 bases between. The CDR3 contains 12 residues. Germline CDR1 SGHNT, CDR2 YYREEE (reference sequence). The CDR3 sequence: CASSLRGTEAFF. CDR3 DNA sequence: TGTGCCAGCAGCCTCCGGGGCACTGAAGCTTTCTTT.

The rearrangement uses TRBV19 and TRBJ1-2, with 8 positions matching TRBD1. Germline V gene lookup returns CDR1 LNHDA and CDR2 SQIVND (reference sequence). The CDR3 covers 15 residues. J lost 0 bases, V lost 6 bases, and 6 bases had no gene match. The CDR3 DNA follows: TGTGCCAGTAGGGAAGGGACAGGTGCTAACTATGGCTACACCTTC. Protein product: CASREGTGANYGYTF.

This chain connects TRBV4-1 to TRBJ1-4; 7 positions agree with TRBD1. V was pared by 1 base and J by 4 bases, with 15 bases of the junction left unmatched. CDR1 is MGHRA, CDR2 YSYEKL, per germline. This CDR3 spans 19 amino acids. The CDR3: CASSQAWTGGGGNNEKLFF. In nucleotides, the CDR3 is TGCGCCAGCAGCCAAGCCTGGACAGGAGGCGGAGGAAATAATGAAAAACTGTTTTTT.

This chain joins TRBV28 and TRBJ2-3; a possible D gene is TRBD2 (6 bases). CDR3 length: 17 amino acids. Looked up from germline, CDR1 is MDHEN and CDR2 is SYDVKM. V lost 4 bases and J 0 bases, leaving 17 bases between the germline ends. The CDR3 loop reads CASSSGGTGPSTDTQYF. CDR3 in DNA: TGTGCCAGCAGTTCCGGCGGGACTGGCCCTAGCACAGATACGCAGTATTTT.

This rearrangement joins TRBV7-9 to TRBJ1-1; 8 positions match TRBD1. The CDR3 consists of 14 residues. CDR1 is SEHNR, CDR2 FQNEAQ, per germline (reference sequence). The V and J ends lost 4 bases and 7 bases, in that order; junction bases with no gene match: 8. The CDR3 DNA reads as TGTGCCAGCAGCTCGGGACAGGCCCGGGGTGAAGCTTTCTTT. It encodes CASSSGQARGEAFF. The full variable domain, its missing parts supplied by reference TRBV7-9 and TRBJ1-1, is DTGVSQNPRHKITKRGQNVTFRCDPISEHNRLYWYRQTLGQGPEFLTYFQNEAQLEKSRLLSDRFSAERPKGSFSTLEIQRTEQGDSAMYLCASSSGQARGEAFFGQGTRLTVV.

V is TRBV7-2 and J is TRBJ2-5; the match to TRBD2 covers 11 bases. CDR1 is SGHTA, CDR2 FQGNSA, per germline. After removal of 6 bases from V and 5 bases from J, the junction contained 8 bases not matched to a gene. The CDR3 length is 15 residues. CDR3 in DNA: TGTGCCAGCAGACAGACTAGCGGGGAGTGGGAGACCCAGTACTTC. As protein: CASRQTSGEWETQYF.

The CDR3 reads CAISESWTGRKMNTEAFF. The DNA of the CDR3 is TGTGCCATCAGTGAGTCGTGGACAGGGAGAAAGATGAACACTGAAGCTTTCTTT. This chain connects TRBV10-3 to TRBJ1-1; 8 bases match TRBD1. Germline CDR1 reads ENHRY; CDR2 reads SYGVKD. The CDR3 is 18 residues long. The junction had 9 bases not matched to a gene; V was cut back by 0 bases and J by 0 bases.

The V gene is TRBV5-8, the J gene TRBJ2-6; 12 bases align to TRBD1. The CDR3 spans 18 residues. The V segment lost 4 bases and the J segment 2 bases; nucleotides outside the gene matches: 7. Germline loops: CDR1 SGHTS, CDR2 YDEGEE. In DNA, the CDR3 is TGTGCCAGCAGCCGTCCGGGACAGGGGGCGCCTGGGGCCAACGTCCTGACTTTC. Translating gives CASSRPGQGAPGANVLTF.

This clone came up once. The V gene is TRBV11-3, the J gene TRBJ2-7; tentative D call: TRBD1 (5 bases). The CDR3 consists of 14 residues. Looked up from germline, CDR1 is SGHNT and CDR2 is YENEEA. Trimming pared 3 bases from V and 1 base from J, leaving 10 bases between. CDR3 DNA: TGTGCCAGCAGCTTGTCACAGGATTCCTACGAGCAGTACTTC. It specifies CASSLSQDSYEQYF.

Here the CDR3 reads CASSIPGANRNTIYF. The DNA of the CDR3 is TGTGCCAGTAGTATTCCAGGCGCAAACCGAAACACCATATATTTT. This chain joins TRBV19 and TRBJ1-3; D not resolved. The CDR3 has 15 amino acids. CDR1 LNHDA and CDR2 SQIVND come from the germline V gene (reference sequence). Deletions cut 3 bases from V and 5 bases from J, with 14 bases between.

V usage is TRBV6-5 and J usage is TRBJ1-2, with 8 bases aligning to TRBD1. The V and J ends lost 7 bases and 8 bases, in that order; junction bases with no gene match: 6. The germline gives CDR1 MNHEY, CDR2 SVGAGI. The CDR3 loop spans 12 amino acids. The CDR3 region is CASKTGDGGYTF. For the CDR3, the DNA is TGTGCCAGCAAGACAGGGGATGGAGGCTACACCTTC.

The CDR3 reads CASSGGSGRAIAKNIQYF. In nucleotides, the CDR3 is TGTGCCAGCAGTGGTGGTAGCGGGAGGGCGATAGCCAAAAACATTCAGTACTTC. This chain links TRBV2 with TRBJ2-4; 11 bases are shared with TRBD2. The CDR3 totals 18 residues. Germline trimming cut 4 bases from V and 0 bases from J; bases unmatched to any gene: 8. CDR1 is SNHLY, CDR2 FYNNEI, per germline.

The chain is built from TRBV7-9 and TRBJ2-7; 11 bases fit TRBD2. CDR1 is SEHNR, CDR2 FQNEAQ, per germline (reference sequence). Losses at the gene ends were 2 bases for V and 0 bases for J; bases not matched to a gene: 12. The CDR3 contains 19 residues. In DNA, the CDR3 is TGTGCCAGCAGCTTACCACCGGATTTAGCGGGGGGGCCCTCCTACGAGCAGTACTTC. This translates into CASSLPPDLAGGPSYEQYF.

V gene TRBV24-1 combines with J gene TRBJ2-2; TRBD2 matches 7 bases. The CDR3 extends over 16 amino acids. V shed 5 bases, J shed 0 bases, and the junction held 5 bases outside the gene matches. CDR1 is KGHDR, CDR2 SFDVKD, per germline. The CDR3 region is CATSGEGHANTGELFF. CDR3 nucleotides: TGTGCCACCAGTGGGGAGGGTCACGCGAACACCGGGGAGCTGTTTTTT.

This sequence joins TRBV9 and TRBJ1-2; tentatively, D is TRBD1 (6 bases). Germline V gives CDR1 SGDLS, CDR2 YYNGEE. The CDR3 spans 14 residues. Between the trimmed V and J ends, which lost 3 bases and 4 bases, there was a span of 13 bases. CDR3 in DNA: TGTGCCAGCAGCGCAGTCGGGGGGCTCTATGGCTACACCTTC. Its protein product is CASSAVGGLYGYTF.